The sequence of this T cell receptor beta chain was determined in a study of regulatory T cells in long-lasting Graves disease. With regard to this clonotype: What it binds is not known. A read error is possible here, since a much larger clone lies one base away.

Time point meaning: newly diagnosed GD, antithyroid drugs for less than 3 months. Isolated PBMC RNA provided the starting material for the TCR library. General observations from the study: There was favoring of TRBV28, TRBJ1-2 and TRBJ2-5 in persistent disease.

CDR3-region Arm-PCR and iRepertoire HTBI primers produced the TCR beta libraries. TCRdb reanalysed the multiplex PCR reads using MiXCR and keeps one entry per CDR3 protein. The sample yields 450,000 to 600,000 distinct CDR3 sequences, roughly 13% seen once. The CDR3 loop spans 15 amino acids. V lost 3 bases to trimming and J lost 3 bases, with 14 bases between them. Germline CDR1 reads SGHAT; CDR2 reads FQDESV (reference sequence). In addition, the sample was reused for a study of T cells in Graves' hyperthyroidism and ophthalmopathy.

The chain couples TRBV11-1 to TRBJ1-2; D is unresolved. The source of this sequence is a man between 25 and 39 years old with Graves disease. This sample comprised peripheral blood mononuclear cells (PBMCs), obtained at new diagnosis, from a patient treated with antithyroid drugs. CDR3: CASSFSDRPDYGYTF. DNA for the CDR3: TGTGCCAGCAGCTTTTCGGACCGGCCCGACTATGGCTACACCTTC.